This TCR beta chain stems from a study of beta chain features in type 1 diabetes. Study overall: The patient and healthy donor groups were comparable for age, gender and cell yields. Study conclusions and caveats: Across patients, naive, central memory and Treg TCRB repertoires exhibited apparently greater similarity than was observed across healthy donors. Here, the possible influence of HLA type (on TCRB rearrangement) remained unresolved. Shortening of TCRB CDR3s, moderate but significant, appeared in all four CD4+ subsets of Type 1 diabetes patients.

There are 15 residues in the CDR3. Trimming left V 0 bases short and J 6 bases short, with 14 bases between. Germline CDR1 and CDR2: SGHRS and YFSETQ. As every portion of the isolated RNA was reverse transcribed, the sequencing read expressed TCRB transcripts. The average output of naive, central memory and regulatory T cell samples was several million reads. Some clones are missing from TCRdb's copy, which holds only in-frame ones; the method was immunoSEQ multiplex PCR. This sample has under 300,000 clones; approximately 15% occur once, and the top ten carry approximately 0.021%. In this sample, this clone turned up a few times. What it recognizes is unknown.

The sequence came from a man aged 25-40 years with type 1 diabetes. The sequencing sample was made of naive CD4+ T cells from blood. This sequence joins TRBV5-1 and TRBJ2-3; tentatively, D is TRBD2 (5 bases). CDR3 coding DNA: TGCGCCAGCAGCTTGGGACCAGAGGGAAGGGATACGCAGTATTTT. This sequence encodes CASSLGPEGRDTQYF. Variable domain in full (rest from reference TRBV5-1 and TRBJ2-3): KAGVTQTPRYLIKTRGQQVTLSCSPISGHRSVSWYQQTPGQGLQFLFEYFSETQRNKGNFPGRFSGRQFSNSRSEMNVSTLELGDSALYLCASSLGPEGRDTQYFGPGTRLTVL.